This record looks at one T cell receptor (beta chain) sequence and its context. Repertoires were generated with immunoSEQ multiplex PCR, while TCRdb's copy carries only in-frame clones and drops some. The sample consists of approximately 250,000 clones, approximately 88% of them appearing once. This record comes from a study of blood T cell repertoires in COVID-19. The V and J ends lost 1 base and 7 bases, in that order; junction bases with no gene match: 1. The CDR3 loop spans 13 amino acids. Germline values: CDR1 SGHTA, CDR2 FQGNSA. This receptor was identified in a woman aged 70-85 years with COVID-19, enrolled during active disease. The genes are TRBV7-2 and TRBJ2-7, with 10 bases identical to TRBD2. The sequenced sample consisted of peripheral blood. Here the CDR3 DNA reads TGTGCCAGCAGCTTAGAGACTAGCGGGGAGCAGTACTTC. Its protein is CASSLETSGEQYF.